This T cell receptor beta chain is from a study of blood T cell repertoires in COVID-19. Participants spanned ages about 18 to 100 years and resided in around 25 US areas. Of note for this clone: No DNA is shown, since the ends of the CDR3 on it are uncertain; the CDR3 is the one TCRdb lists.

The table came from immunoSEQ multiplex PCR; TCRdb's copy has only in-frame clones and leaves some out. The top ten clones hold approximately 10% of a sample with more than 200,000 clones, nearly 90% of them seen once. Termini included, the CDR3 measures 16 amino acids. This clonotype was obtained from a man between 25 and 39 years old who had recovered from COVID-19. Source material: PBMCs or T cells enriched from blood (not recorded which). The chain has TRBV12-1 and TRBJ2-2; the table calls TRBD2, which could not be checked here. TRBV12-1 is a pseudogene. The CDR3 sequence is CASSFASGAGTGELFF.